A single TCR beta chain is shown here with its context. This sample was included in a study of T cell changes during pregnancy in multiple sclerosis. The repertoire was sequenced with immunoSEQ multiplex PCR; TCRdb's copy has only in-frame clones and lacks some. The sample carries tens of thousands of clones, 90% to 95% recorded once. CDR1 SGHRS and CDR2 YFSETQ come from the germline V gene. The CDR3 totals 17 residues. V was pared by 4 bases and J by 6 bases, with 25 bases between. V and J are TRBV5-1 and TRBJ1-2; tentatively, D is TRBD1 (5 bases). The source was CD8+ T cells from peripheral blood mononuclear cells, collected after pregnancy. The receptor comes from a female donor with multiple sclerosis, enrolled in a pregnancy study. CDR3 in DNA: TGCGCCAGCAGCCACATCTACGGCGCGGTCAGGGTGGATGGCTACACCTTC. It encodes CASSHIYGAVRVDGYTF.